What follows are 27 T cell receptor beta chains derived from one specimen sequenced in a study of T cells in Graves' hyperthyroidism and ophthalmopathy. RNA transcripts yielded amplified TCR beta CDR3 regions. RT-PCR in the first round (using the HTBI primer set) targeted the TCR CDR3. MiXCR, run by TCRdb on the multiplex PCR reads, gives a single entry per CDR3 protein. Of approximately 250,000 distinct CDR3 sequences in the sample, more than 20% were seen once. The sequencing input was blood. All receptors come from a woman aged 40 to 50 with Graves' ophthalmopathy.

The J gene is TRBJ1-5, the V gene TRBV12-3 or TRBV12-4; D not certain. Trimming removed 5 bases from V and 6 bases from J, with 17 bases in between. This CDR3 is built from 15 residues. The CDR3 here is CASSGREGFGQPQHF. DNA for the CDR3: TGTGCCAGCAGTGGTAGGGAGGGCTTTGGTCAGCCCCAGCATTTT.

This clonotype was seen at least ten times. J is TRBJ1-5 and V is TRBV28, with unresolved D. CDR3 size: 15 residues. Germline CDR1 reads MDHEN; CDR2 reads SYDVKM. Trimming removed 6 bases from V and 0 bases from J, with 12 bases in between. The CDR3 sequence is CASSLLDISNQPQHF. CDR3 DNA sequence: TGTGCCAGCAGCCTCCTCGACATTAGCAATCAGCCCCAGCATTTT. The full variable domain, in which reference TRBV28 and TRBJ1-5 provide the parts outside the CDR3, is DVKVTQSSRYLVKRTGEKVFLECVQDMDHENMFWYRQDPGLGLRLIYFSYDVKMKEKGDIPEGYSVSREKKERFSLILESASTNQTSMYLCASSLLDISNQPQHFGDGTRLSIL.

This clonotype was seen many times. The chain employs TRBV7-2 and TRBJ2-2; 8 nucleotides match TRBD1. Germline CDR1 is SGHTA and CDR2 is FQGNSA. CDR3 length equals 15 residues. The V segment lost 7 bases and the J segment 7 bases; nucleotides outside the gene matches: 11. In nucleotides, the CDR3 is TGTGCCAGCAACCCTGACAGGGGATACGGCGGGGAGCTGTTTTTT. Its translation is CASNPDRGYGGELFF.

The table lists this clonotype with many counts. The chain uses TRBV28 and TRBJ2-7, with 12 bases lining up with TRBD2. The length of the CDR3 is 17 residues. Germline V gene data show CDR1 as MDHEN and CDR2 as SYDVKM. V gave up 5 bases and J gave up 3 bases; unmatched junction bases: 11. CDR3 sequence: CASSPGTSGFPSYEQYF. CDR3 sequence (DNA): TGTGCCAGCAGTCCCGGGACTAGCGGGTTCCCCAGCTACGAGCAGTACTTC.

This clonotype was observed many times. The chain links TRBV20-1 to TRBJ2-5; 8 bases map to TRBD2. V shed 0 bases, J shed 5 bases, and the junction held 8 bases outside the gene matches. This CDR3 has 15 residues. Germline loops: CDR1 DFQATT, CDR2 SNEGSKA (reference sequence). The CDR3, as DNA: TGCAGTGCTAGAGAAGTAACTAGCGGACGGGAGACCCAGTACTTC. Translating it yields CSAREVTSGRETQYF.

This clonotype has ten or more counts. The chain combines TRBV28 with TRBJ2-5, with D unresolved. Germline CDR1 reads MDHEN; CDR2 reads SYDVKM. The V end was cut by 6 bases, the J end by 7 bases, with 12 bases between. The CDR3 extends over 12 amino acids. In DNA form, the CDR3 reads TGTGCCAGCAGAGTCGAGAGTGGGACCCAGTACTTC. Protein sequence: CASRVESGTQYF.

The table lists this clonotype with a few counts. The chain combines TRBV20-1 with TRBJ1-1, with 8 bases that match TRBD1. Germline CDR1 is DFQATT and CDR2 is SNEGSKA (reference sequence). V dropped 5 bases and J dropped 3; count of bases not matched to a gene: 8. The CDR3 runs to 14 residues. The CDR3 is CSAFTGGFYTEAFF. CDR3 coding DNA: TGCAGTGCTTTCACAGGGGGGTTTTACACTGAAGCTTTCTTT.

This clonotype was counted many times. The chain employs TRBV29-1 and TRBJ2-5, with TRBD2 identical over 9 bases. The trim removed 2 bases at V and 1 base at J, leaving 5 bases unmatched. This CDR3 is built from 15 residues. Germline V lookup: CDR1 SQVTM, CDR2 ANQGSEA. The CDR3, as DNA: TGCAGCGTTGAATCTGAGCGGGAGGCCCAAGAGACCCAGTACTTC. This gives the protein CSVESEREAQETQYF.

There are a few counts of this clonotype. V gene TRBV5-1 combines with J gene TRBJ2-2, with a possible D match to TRBD1 (6 bases). V lost 4 bases and J lost 8, with 18 bases in between. Looked up from germline, CDR1 is SGHRS and CDR2 is YFSETQ. This CDR3 is 15 amino acids long. In nucleotides, the CDR3 is TGCGCCAGCAGCGTGGACAGCTCGACCCCGGGGGAGCTGTTTTTT. Its protein product is CASSVDSSTPGELFF.

This clonotype showed up many times. This chain uses TRBV7-8 with TRBJ2-7; D is perhaps TRBD2 (5 bases). Germline loops: CDR1 SGHVS, CDR2 FQNEAQ. The CDR3 extends over 14 amino acids. V was pared by 8 bases and J by 0 bases, with 14 bases between. The CDR3 bases are TGTGCCAGCGGCTATTGGACTGTCTCCTACGAGCAGTACTTC. It yields the protein CASGYWTVSYEQYF.

This clonotype was counted many times. V is TRBV7-9 and J is TRBJ1-2; TRBD1 is a possible D gene (6 bases). The germline V and J ends were trimmed by 3 bases and 0 bases, with 11 bases remaining between them. The CDR3 contains 15 residues. CDR1 is SEHNR, CDR2 FQNEAQ, per germline (reference sequence). CDR3 in amino acids: CASSFAGAPNYGYTF. CDR3 coding DNA: TGTGCCAGCAGCTTCGCAGGGGCCCCTAACTATGGCTACACCTTC.

This clonotype occurred many times. The chain couples TRBV19 to TRBJ1-3, with D perhaps TRBD1 (5 bases). Per germline, CDR1 LNHDA and CDR2 SQIVND (reference sequence). Trimming cost V 6 bases and J 0 bases, with 9 bases left between them. The CDR3 has 14 residues. The CDR3 protein is CASSRQSSGNTIYF. In DNA, the CDR3 is TGTGCCAGTAGCCGACAGAGCTCTGGAAACACCATATATTTT.

This sequence joins TRBV7-3 and TRBJ1-5; D remains unclear. Trimming stripped 5 bases from V and 7 bases from J, with 6 bases between. Germline V gene lookup returns CDR1 SGHTA and CDR2 FQGTGA. The CDR3 spans 11 residues. Here the CDR3 reads CASSRTQPQHF. In DNA form, the CDR3 reads TGTGCCAGCAGCCGAACGCAGCCCCAGCATTTT.

There are many counts of this clonotype. The CDR3 reads CAWGLTSGRPQETQYF. The CDR3 DNA reads TGTGCCTGGGGGCTGACTAGCGGGAGGCCCCAAGAGACCCAGTACTTC. The chain carries TRBV30 and TRBJ2-5; the match to TRBD2 covers 13 bases. CDR1 is GTSNPN, CDR2 SVGIG, per germline (reference sequence). J gave up 1 base and V 5 bases, and 7 bases lay outside the gene matches. The CDR3 totals 16 residues.

This clonotype came up many times. CDR3 in DNA: TGTGCCAGCACCAAGACTAGCGGGAGGGCCTCCGAGACCCAGTACTTC. Protein product: CASTKTSGRASETQYF. This rearrangement joins TRBV6-5 to TRBJ2-5, with 14 bases aligning to TRBD2. Trimming took 7 bases from V and 5 from J; bases not matched to a gene: 9. The CDR3 has 16 amino acids. Germline V gene sequence: CDR1 MNHEY, CDR2 SVGAGI.

This clonotype was counted ten times or more. The V gene is TRBV28, the J gene TRBJ2-5, with D perhaps given as TRBD1 or TRBD2 (7 bases each). Germline V gives CDR1 MDHEN, CDR2 SYDVKM. The V end lost 1 base, the J end lost 5 bases, and 17 bases lay between the germline ends. The CDR3 loop spans 16 amino acids. The chain's CDR3 is CASSLSGGGLYETQYF. The CDR3 DNA sequence: TGTGCCAGCAGTTTATCAGGGGGGGGGTTGTATGAGACCCAGTACTTC.

The chain recombines TRBV28 with TRBJ2-5; TRBD1 agrees at 9 bases. Germline CDR1 MDHEN, CDR2 SYDVKM. The V and J ends lost 6 bases and 6 bases, in that order; junction bases with no gene match: 5. The CDR3 length is 13 residues. The CDR3 here is CASREGQGKTQYF. The CDR3 region has the DNA TGTGCCAGCAGGGAGGGACAGGGAAAGACCCAGTACTTC.

The J gene is TRBJ2-7, the V gene TRBV6-4; D ambiguous. This CDR3 has 12 residues. Trimming removed 6 bases at V and 2 bases at J, with 8 bases between. The V gene's germline CDR1 is MRHNA and CDR2 SNTAGT. CDR3: CASRARTYEQYF. CDR3 nucleotide sequence: TGTGCCAGCAGAGCTAGAACCTACGAGCAGTACTTC.

This chain uses TRBV28 with TRBJ2-5, with a tentative D call TRBD1 (5 bases). The V end was cut by 4 bases, the J end by 9 bases, with 24 bases between. The CDR3 covers 16 residues. From germline, CDR1 is MDHEN and CDR2 SYDVKM. The CDR3 protein is CASSSPRTSQFESQYF. CDR3 in DNA: TGTGCCAGCAGTTCCCCTCGGACATCGCAGTTTGAGTCCCAGTACTTC.

This clonotype appeared many times. V and J are TRBV7-3 and TRBJ2-2; D may be TRBD1 (5 bases). The germline V and J ends were trimmed by 6 bases and 5 bases, with 10 bases remaining between them. From germline, CDR1 is SGHTA and CDR2 FQGTGA. There are 13 residues in the CDR3. CDR3 residues: CASRSKGTGELFF. In nucleotides, the CDR3 is TGTGCCAGCAGGAGCAAGGGGACCGGGGAGCTGTTTTTT. The whole variable domain, remainder taken from reference TRBV7-3 and TRBJ2-2, is GAGVSQTPSNKVTEKGKYVELRCDPISGHTALYWYRQSLGQGPEFLIYFQGTGAADDSGLPNDRFFAVRPEGSVSTLKIQRTERGDSAVYLCASRSKGTGELFFGEGSRLTVL.

V is TRBV30 and J is TRBJ2-7; D is ambiguous. This CDR3 is 13 amino acids long. Germline V CDR1 and CDR2: GTSNPN, SVGIG (reference sequence). Trimming left V 2 bases short and J 3 bases short, with 11 bases between. The CDR3 loop reads CAWSRRVFYEQYF. The CDR3 DNA follows: TGTGCCTGGAGTAGGCGTGTTTTCTACGAGCAGTACTTC.

This clonotype was found many times. The V and J genes are TRBV6-1 and TRBJ2-2; D unresolved. The V end lost 7 bases, the J end lost 4 bases, and 13 bases lay between the germline ends. In germline, CDR1 is MNHNS, CDR2 SASEGT. The CDR3 has 14 amino acids. CDR3 loop: CASTGRVGTGELFF. The DNA for the CDR3 is TGTGCCAGCACTGGCCGAGTGGGCACCGGGGAGCTGTTTTTT.

This clonotype has a count of ten or more. This chain joins TRBV19 and TRBJ2-5; D is uncertain. Deletions cut 5 bases from V and 2 bases from J, with 18 bases between. From germline, CDR1 is LNHDA and CDR2 SQIVND (reference sequence). The CDR3 extends over 16 amino acids. CDR3 loop: CASSPRTYIGQETQYF. Here the CDR3 DNA reads TGTGCCAGTAGTCCCCGGACCTATATCGGGCAAGAGACCCAGTACTTC.

This clonotype has at least ten counts. The rearrangement joins TRBV28 to TRBJ2-5; D gene unclear. Germline CDR1 is MDHEN and CDR2 is SYDVKM. The CDR3 is made up of 15 amino acids. V lost 4 bases to trimming and J lost 5 bases, with 17 bases between them. The CDR3 loop is CASSYPPPRSETQYF. CDR3 sequence (DNA): TGTGCCAGCAGTTACCCACCCCCCCGCAGTGAGACCCAGTACTTC.

This clonotype has a count of ten or more. The chain has TRBV2 and TRBJ1-1; a possible D gene is TRBD1 (5 bases). V was trimmed by 7 bases and J by 10 bases, leaving 22 bases between them. The CDR3 has 14 amino acids. Germline lookup yields CDR1 SNHLY and CDR2 FYNNEI. The DNA for the CDR3 is TGTGCCAGCACCCAACGATGGACGAACGGGGGAGCTTTCTTT. Its translation is CASTQRWTNGGAFF.

The sample holds many counts of this clonotype. This rearrangement joins TRBV28 to TRBJ2-7; the D gene is possibly TRBD2 (6 bases). This CDR3 is built from 13 residues. Trimming stripped 9 bases from V and 6 bases from J, with 18 bases between. CDR1 and CDR2 from the germline V gene are MDHEN and SYDVKM. CDR3 in DNA: TGTGCCAGTACCCCCCTCGGGGGAGCCGAGCAGTACTTC. Residues: CASTPLGGAEQYF.

This clonotype turned up a few times. V gene TRBV12-3 or TRBV12-4 combines with J gene TRBJ2-7; 9 bases match TRBD1. The CDR3 loop spans 16 amino acids. The V segment lost 4 bases and the J segment 3 bases; nucleotides outside the gene matches: 10. The CDR3 sequence: CASSSSGTGRGYEQYF. The CDR3 nucleotides read TGTGCCAGCAGTTCCTCGGGGACAGGGAGAGGCTACGAGCAGTACTTC.